Shown below are 25 T cell receptor beta chains from a single sample sequenced in a study of blood T cell repertoires in COVID-19. TCRdb's copy holds only in-frame clones and misses some; the assay was immunoSEQ multiplex PCR. The data hold roughly 78,000 clones, with 75% to 90% observed a single time. The material sequenced was peripheral blood. The receptors shown here come from a woman of 80 years or more with acute or convalescent COVID-19.

The chain links TRBV7-9 to TRBJ1-2; weak D call: TRBD1 (5 bases). This CDR3 spans 13 amino acids. The germline V and J ends were trimmed by 1 base and 7 bases, with 10 bases remaining between them. Germline-derived CDR1 and CDR2 are SEHNR and FQNEAQ (reference sequence). For the CDR3, the DNA is TGTGCCAGCAGCTTAGAATATGACAGTGGCTACACCTTC. Protein product: CASSLEYDSGYTF. The full variable domain, with the rest looked up from reference TRBV7-9 and TRBJ1-2, is DTGVSQNPRHKITKRGQNVTFRCDPISEHNRLYWYRQTLGQGPEFLTYFQNEAQLEKSRLLSDRFSAERPKGSFSTLEIQRTEQGDSAMYLCASSLEYDSGYTFGSGTRLTVV.

V gene TRBV7-2 combines with J gene TRBJ1-4; no definite D call. In germline, CDR1 is SGHTA, CDR2 FQGNSA. V shed 3 bases and J shed 6 bases, with 8 bases lying between them. The CDR3 runs 13 residues. The CDR3 loop reads CASSFSTDEKLFF. The CDR3 bases are TGTGCCAGCAGCTTCTCGACTGATGAAAAACTGTTTTTT.

Ten or more counts support this clone. The CDR3 sequence is CASSQGTSGQETQYF. CDR3 coding DNA: TGTGCCAGCAGCCAGGGGACTAGCGGCCAAGAGACCCAGTACTTC. The chain recombines TRBV4-2 with TRBJ2-5; 11 bases match TRBD2. This CDR3 contains 15 residues. Germline CDR1 and CDR2: LGHNA and YNFKEQ. Trimming removed 3 bases from V and 1 base from J; junction bases left unmatched: 1.

This chain uses TRBV5-1 with TRBJ2-7, with D possibly TRBD1 on 6 matching bases. Trimming removed 0 bases from V and 0 bases from J, with 16 bases in between. From germline, CDR1 is SGHRS and CDR2 YFSETQ. The CDR3 runs to 17 residues. The CDR3 bases are TGCGCCAGCAGCTTGGCCCCGACAGGCTCAAGCTCCTACGAGCAGTACTTC. It codes for CASSLAPTGSSSYEQYF.

This clone was recorded at least ten times. The rearrangement uses TRBV7-9 and TRBJ2-2, with D unclear. Trimming took off 3 bases at V and 4 bases at J, with 15 bases between the two ends. There are 16 residues in the CDR3. Per germline, CDR1 SEHNR and CDR2 FQNEAQ (reference sequence). This CDR3 is CASSFPLVSGTGELFF. The DNA of the CDR3 is TGTGCCAGCAGCTTTCCCCTAGTATCGGGCACCGGGGAGCTGTTTTTT.

This chain links TRBV21-1 with TRBJ2-4; the listed D gene, TRBD2, was not tested against the DNA. TRBV21-1 is annotated as a pseudogene. CDR3 length equals 18 residues. CDR3 protein: CASSKVPSGRRAKNIQYF. The DNA of the CDR3 is TGTGCCAGCAGCAAAGTGCCTAGCGGGAGGCGGGCCAAAAACATTCAGTACTTC.

CDR3 coding DNA: TGTGCCATCCCTTTTGGCGGCCCGAACACCGGGGAGCTGTTTTTT. Amino acids: CAIPFGGPNTGELFF. The chain recombines TRBV2 with TRBJ2-2; no definite D call. The V gene lost 10 bases and the J gene lost 0 bases, with 15 bases spanning the gap. CDR3 length equals 15 residues. Germline V gives CDR1 SNHLY, CDR2 FYNNEI.

The J gene is TRBJ1-6, the V gene TRBV3-1 (or the pseudogene TRBV3-2); D not certain. V was cut by 1 base and J by 7 bases, with 8 bases left in between. Germline CDR1 LGHDT, CDR2 YNNKEL (reference sequence). CDR3 length: 14 amino acids. CDR3: CASSQGQLNSPLHF. In DNA form, the CDR3 reads TGTGCCAGCAGCCAAGGACAATTAAATTCACCCCTCCACTTT.

This chain links TRBV6-5 with TRBJ1-4, with D maybe TRBD1 (5 bases). The CDR3 has 13 amino acids. Germline CDR1 and CDR2: MNHEY and SVGAGI. Trimming removed 5 bases at V and 5 bases at J, with 9 bases between. The CDR3 here is CASSPTVNEKLFF. The CDR3 bases are TGTGCCAGCAGTCCGACAGTAAATGAAAAACTGTTTTTT.

V gene TRBV5-4 combines with J gene TRBJ2-2, with 8 bases identical to TRBD2. Trimming took 5 bases from V and 7 from J; bases not matched to a gene: 7. CDR1 is SGHNT, CDR2 YYREEE, per germline (reference sequence). CDR3 length: 14 amino acids. The CDR3 DNA follows: TGTGCCAGCAGTCACGCGGGGGGCAGCGGGGAGCTGTTTTTT. It is translated as CASSHAGGSGELFF.

This sequence joins TRBV3-1 (or the pseudogene TRBV3-2) and TRBJ1-2; D remains unclear. The germline gives CDR1 LGHDT, CDR2 YNNKEL (reference sequence). The CDR3 consists of 12 residues. The V end lost 4 bases, the J end lost 7 bases, and 10 bases lay between the germline ends. In DNA form, the CDR3 reads TGTGCCAGCAGCCTGGAGCTGCGTGGCTACACCTTC. Translated: CASSLELRGYTF.

The chain combines TRBV2 with TRBJ2-1; 12 bases fit TRBD2. This CDR3 has 17 amino acids. CDR1 is SNHLY and CDR2 is FYNNEI in the germline V gene. Unmatched junction bases numbered 14, after V lost 6 bases and J lost 8 bases. CDR3 region: CASSPTTSGSFGDEQFF. Here the CDR3 DNA reads TGTGCCAGCAGCCCCACGACTAGCGGGAGTTTCGGTGATGAGCAGTTCTTC.

The genes are TRBV6-5 and TRBJ2-2, with 9 bases matching TRBD1. CDR1 MNHEY and CDR2 SVGAGI come from the germline V gene. CDR3 size: 15 residues. J lost 3 bases, V lost 7 bases, and 6 bases had no gene match. The CDR3 DNA reads TGTGCCAGCACTACAGGGGGCGCGGACACCGGGGAGCTGTTTTTT. It is translated as CASTTGGADTGELFF.

This rearrangement joins TRBV5-1 to TRBJ2-2; no firm D call. In germline, CDR1 is SGHRS, CDR2 YFSETQ. Trimming removed 0 bases from V and 6 bases from J, with 12 bases in between. The CDR3 runs 15 residues. The CDR3: CASSLGIVGSGELFF. DNA for the CDR3: TGCGCCAGCAGCTTGGGGATCGTGGGCTCCGGGGAGCTGTTTTTT.

The chain recombines TRBV6-5 with TRBJ1-6, with 7 bases that match TRBD1. Germline CDR1 is MNHEY and CDR2 is SVGAGI. The junction had 4 bases not matched to a gene; V was cut back by 6 bases and J by 5 bases. The CDR3 has 14 amino acids. This chain's CDR3 is CASRTGANNSPLHF. CDR3 coding DNA: TGTGCCAGCAGAACAGGGGCGAATAATTCACCCCTCCACTTT.

This clone has only one observation. The chain uses TRBV3-1 (or the pseudogene TRBV3-2) and TRBJ1-4; D remains ambiguous. The CDR3 is made up of 12 amino acids. Germline values: CDR1 LGHDT, CDR2 YNNKEL (reference sequence). The V and J ends lost 0 bases and 13 bases respectively, with 9 bases between them. CDR3 bases: TGTGCCAGCAGCCAAGATCACTCCCGACTGTTTTTT. Translation gives CASSQDHSRLFF.

V is TRBV7-6 and J is TRBJ2-2; a possible D gene is TRBD1 (6 bases). This CDR3 region has 15 residues. V lost 5 bases to trimming and J lost 5 bases, with 15 bases between them. Germline lookup yields CDR1 SGHVS and CDR2 FNYEAQ. The chain's CDR3 is CASSKEKGGTGELFF. CDR3 sequence (DNA): TGTGCCAGCAGCAAAGAAAAAGGGGGAACCGGGGAGCTGTTTTTT.

The rearrangement links TRBV6-5 to TRBJ2-1, with 7 bases lining up with TRBD1. CDR3 length: 15 residues. The trim removed 6 bases at V and 2 bases at J, leaving 7 bases unmatched. Germline lookup yields CDR1 MNHEY and CDR2 SVGAGI. The CDR3 sequence is CASRSDRAPYNEQFF. CDR3 nucleotides: TGTGCCAGCAGGTCTGACAGGGCCCCCTACAATGAGCAGTTCTTC.

This rearrangement joins TRBV7-9 to TRBJ2-5, with D maybe TRBD2 (5 bases). Germline assignment: CDR1 SEHNR and CDR2 FQNEAQ (reference sequence). This CDR3 has 15 residues. V gave up 5 bases and J gave up 5 bases, with 18 bases separating them. This CDR3 is CASSTAVLASETQYF. The CDR3 nucleotides are TGTGCCAGCAGCACCGCGGTGCTAGCTTCCGAGACCCAGTACTTC.

In this sample, this clone turned up a few times. This chain joins TRBV7-2 and TRBJ1-5; D might be TRBD1 (6 bases). The length of the CDR3 is 15 residues. The germline CDR1 and CDR2 sequences are SGHTA and FQGNSA. V was cut by 1 base and J by 4 bases, with 11 bases left in between. The CDR3 DNA follows: TGTGCCAGCAGCTTAGACAGGGCCTCTAATCAGCCCCAGCATTTT. It encodes CASSLDRASNQPQHF.

The V call is TRBV9, the J call TRBJ1-1; perhaps TRBD1 as D (5 bases). The CDR3 extends over 15 amino acids. CDR1 and CDR2 from the germline V gene are SGDLS and YYNGEE. V lost 0 bases and J lost 1, with 10 bases in between. CDR3 in DNA: TGTGCCAGCAGCGTAGAGTCAGGGTGGAACACTGAAGCTTTCTTT. This codes for CASSVESGWNTEAFF.

CDR3 residues: CASSLRLAGGRYHEQYF. The CDR3 bases are TGTGCCAGCAGCTTACGACTAGCGGGGGGGCGGTATCACGAGCAGTACTTC. The gene calls are TRBV11-2 and TRBJ2-7; 14 bases map to TRBD2. Looked up from germline, CDR1 is SGHAT and CDR2 is FQNNGV. The CDR3 spans 17 residues. V lost 2 bases and J lost 5; bases outside the gene matches: 8.

The gene calls are TRBV2 and TRBJ1-2; the D gene is possibly TRBD1 (5 bases). This CDR3 has 13 residues. Trimming left V 7 bases short and J 11 bases short, with 20 bases between. Germline CDR1 SNHLY, CDR2 FYNNEI. The CDR3 spells CASTNSGTMWYTF. The CDR3 region has the DNA TGTGCCAGCACCAACTCTGGGACTATGTGGTACACCTTC.

The chain uses TRBV29-1 and TRBJ2-6, with a possible D match to TRBD1 (6 bases). CDR3 length equals 16 residues. Germline lookup yields CDR1 SQVTM and CDR2 ANQGSEA. Deletions cut 3 bases from V and 2 bases from J, with 14 bases between. CDR3 nucleotide sequence: TGCAGCGTTGACCAGAGCTCAGGGGCTGGGGCCAACGTCCTGACTTTC. Its translation is CSVDQSSGAGANVLTF.

V is TRBV3-1 (or the pseudogene TRBV3-2) and J is TRBJ1-4; possible D gene TRBD1, 5 bases. V gave up 4 bases and J gave up 4 bases, with 16 bases separating them. This CDR3 contains 16 residues. Germline V gene data show CDR1 as LGHDT and CDR2 as YNNKEL (reference sequence). CDR3 protein: CASSPGLATSNEKLFF. The CDR3 DNA reads TGTGCCAGCAGCCCGGGACTAGCCACCAGTAATGAAAAACTGTTTTTT.